Here is one T cell receptor beta chain with its context. These data come from a study of blood T cell repertoires in COVID-19. About the study: T cells, B-cell-depleted T cells, or PBMCs provided the cDNA or gDNA that served as material.

The authors' processing: From reference gene primer amplification, estimates of nucleated cell counts were derived. Method: immunoSEQ multiplex PCR; TCRdb's copy keeps in-frame clones and lacks some. D and trimming come from the DNA, and the V and J calls and clone size come from that table. The sample records around 100,000 clones, approximately 89% being singletons. V lost 5 bases and J 5 bases, leaving 15 bases between the germline ends. The CDR3 sequence is 15 residues long. CDR1 and CDR2 (germline): MNHEY, SMNVEV (reference sequence). Source material: peripheral blood. This receptor was obtained from a woman older than 75 in a cohort sampled during active COVID-19. The chain carries TRBV27 and TRBJ2-2; D possibly corresponds to TRBD2 (5 bases). The DNA of the CDR3 is TGTGCCAGCAGTCCACGGACTGCCCGGACCGGGGAGCTGTTTTTT. Translating it yields CASSPRTARTGELFF.